This entry lists 17 T cell receptor beta chains sequenced from one sample in a study of cytomegalovirus exposure and HLA in healthy donors. The protocol was immunoSEQ multiplex PCR, while the TCRdb copy is restricted to in-frame clones and leaves out a portion. The sample lists roughly 70,000 clones, roughly 95% occurring once. Sequenced sample: PBMCs. Source of these receptors: a man aged 18-30 years in good health and CMV-seronegative.

V is TRBV7-6 and J is TRBJ1-3, with a tentative D call TRBD1 (5 bases). Trimming stripped 4 bases from V and 7 bases from J, with 20 bases between. There are 16 residues in the CDR3. Germline V gene lookup returns CDR1 SGHVS and CDR2 FNYEAQ. CDR3 sequence (DNA): TGTGCCAGCAGCTCATGGGGGGGGAAGCTTCAGAACACCATATATTTT. Amino acids: CASSSWGGKLQNTIYF.

The CDR3 sequence is CASSLFQGFADTQYF. DNA of the CDR3: TGTGCCAGCAGCTTATTTCAGGGGTTCGCAGATACGCAGTATTTT. This chain connects TRBV7-8 to TRBJ2-3, with a tentative D call TRBD1 (6 bases). V lost 2 bases to trimming and J lost 4 bases, with 13 bases between them. CDR1 SGHVS and CDR2 FQNEAQ come from the germline V gene. There are 15 residues in the CDR3.

The CDR3 sequence: CASSQDWGHSPPTSTDTQYF. In DNA, the CDR3 is TGCGCCAGCAGCCAAGATTGGGGCCATTCCCCGCCTACTAGCACAGATACGCAGTATTTT. The rearrangement uses TRBV4-3 and TRBJ2-3, with D maybe TRBD1 (5 bases). The CDR3 sequence is 20 residues long. The germline V gene has CDR1 LGHNA and CDR2 YSLEER. Trimming shortened V by 0 bases and J by 0 bases, and 22 bases separated the two germline ends.

The rearrangement joins TRBV25-1 to TRBJ1-4; TRBD1 matches at 9 bases. The CDR3 loop spans 16 amino acids. CDR1 and CDR2 from the germline V gene are MGHDK and SYGVNS. J lost 3 bases, V lost 3 bases, and 5 bases had no gene match. The CDR3 sequence is CASSDGTGLANEKLFF. CDR3 coding DNA: TGTGCCAGCAGTGACGGGACAGGGTTAGCTAATGAAAAACTGTTTTTT. The full variable domain, its missing parts supplied by reference TRBV25-1 and TRBJ1-4, is EADIYQTPRYLVIGTGKKITLECSQTMGHDKMYWYQQDPGMELHLIHYSYGVNSTEKGDLSSESTVSRIRTEHFPLTLESARPSHTSQYLCASSDGTGLANEKLFFGSGTQLSVL.

The chain joins TRBV6-6 to TRBJ1-1; perhaps TRBD1 as D (6 bases). The CDR3 runs 13 residues. Trimming removed 7 bases at V and 1 base at J, with 10 bases between. Germline assignment: CDR1 MNHNY and CDR2 SVGAGI (reference sequence). The CDR3 here is CASKGQTNTEAFF. In DNA, the CDR3 is TGTGCCAGCAAAGGACAGACGAACACTGAAGCTTTCTTT.

The V and J genes are TRBV6-1 and TRBJ2-7; TRBD1 matches 7 bases. Germline lookup yields CDR1 MNHNS and CDR2 SASEGT. The CDR3 length is 13 residues. The V segment lost 8 bases and the J segment 7 bases; nucleotides outside the gene matches: 11. The CDR3, as DNA: TGTGCCAGCGGCAATCGGACAGGAAGGGAGCAGTACTTC. It is translated as CASGNRTGREQYF.

V and J are TRBV2 and TRBJ1-5; TRBD1 is a possible D gene (6 bases). The CDR3 runs to 13 residues. V was trimmed by 6 bases and J by 7 bases, leaving 13 bases between them. The germline gives CDR1 SNHLY, CDR2 FYNNEI. The CDR3 loop is CASREGGQQPQHF. DNA of the CDR3: TGTGCCAGCAGGGAGGGGGGGCAGCAGCCCCAGCATTTT.

A single count supports this clone. The chain links TRBV7-2 to TRBJ1-3; D might be TRBD1 (5 bases). CDR3 length equals 16 residues. The germline CDR1 and CDR2 sequences are SGHTA and FQGNSA. Trimming pared 0 bases from V and 4 bases from J, leaving 13 bases between. CDR3 in amino acids: CASSLAGAALGNTIYF. CDR3 bases: TGTGCCAGCAGCTTAGCAGGGGCGGCACTCGGAAACACCATATATTTT.

This sequence joins TRBV30 and TRBJ1-6; no clear D. The CDR3 is 12 amino acids. The ends were cut back, 1 base at V and 8 bases at J, with 6 bases in the middle. The V gene's germline CDR1 is GTSNPN and CDR2 SVGIG (reference sequence). CDR3 in amino acids: CAWSDIDSPLHF. CDR3 nucleotide sequence: TGTGCCTGGAGTGACATTGATTCACCCCTCCACTTT. Looking up the rest from reference TRBV30 and TRBJ1-6 gives the full variable domain: SQTIHQWPATLVQPVGSPLSLECTVEGTSNPNLYWYRQAAGRGLQLLFYSVGIGQISSEVPQNLSASRPQDRQFILSSKKLLLSDSGFYLCAWSDIDSPLHFGNGTRLTVT.

The rearrangement links TRBV7-2 to TRBJ2-2; 9 bases are shared with TRBD1. In germline, CDR1 is SGHTA, CDR2 FQGNSA. The CDR3 runs 17 residues. V shed 3 bases, J shed 5 bases, and the junction held 10 bases outside the gene matches. The chain's CDR3 is CASSLAPGQGLTGELFF. CDR3 bases: TGTGCCAGCAGCTTGGCCCCGGGACAGGGACTTACCGGGGAGCTGTTTTTT.

The chain has TRBV9 and TRBJ2-2; D call uncertain. Germline V lookup: CDR1 SGDLS, CDR2 YYNGEE. The CDR3 has 12 amino acids. Between the trimmed V and J ends, which lost 2 bases and 5 bases, there was a span of 4 bases. DNA of the CDR3: TGTGCCAGCAGCGTTTCGACCGGGGAGCTGTTTTTT. Its translation: CASSVSTGELFF.

The CDR3 is CASSGLAGSTDTQYF. The CDR3 nucleotides are TGTGCCAGCAGTGGACTAGCGGGGAGCACAGATACGCAGTATTTT. The rearrangement uses TRBV2 and TRBJ2-3; TRBD2 matches at 11 bases. V was pared by 4 bases and J by 0 bases, with 0 bases of the junction left unmatched. The length of the CDR3 is 15 residues. The germline gives CDR1 SNHLY, CDR2 FYNNEI.

This clone was seen just once. The chain joins TRBV7-2 to TRBJ1-5, with a tentative D call TRBD1 (5 bases). This CDR3 region has 15 residues. V was trimmed by 1 base and J by 2 bases, leaving 9 bases between them. Germline V gene data show CDR1 as SGHTA and CDR2 as FQGNSA. CDR3 DNA: TGTGCCAGCAGCTTAGACCCGGGGGGCAATCAGCCCCAGCATTTT. Its translation is CASSLDPGGNQPQHF.

The chain joins TRBV6-5 to TRBJ2-5, with D possibly TRBD1 on 6 matching bases. This CDR3 has 12 amino acids. V shed 2 bases and J shed 5 bases, with 6 bases lying between them. CDR1 is MNHEY, CDR2 SVGAGI, per germline. The CDR3 region has the DNA TGTGCCAGCAGTTACAGGGGGGAGACCCAGTACTTC. It encodes CASSYRGETQYF.

The chain is built from TRBV4-2 and TRBJ1-2; D unclear. V was pared by 3 bases and J by 2 bases, with 13 bases between. Germline lookup yields CDR1 LGHNA and CDR2 YNFKEQ. The CDR3 is 15 residues long. Here the CDR3 reads CASSQIPARNYGYTF. CDR3 coding DNA: TGTGCCAGCAGCCAGATCCCCGCCAGGAACTATGGCTACACCTTC.

V gene TRBV10-3 combines with J gene TRBJ2-6; TRBD2 is a possible D gene (5 bases). V was trimmed by 4 bases and J by 3 bases, leaving 10 bases between them. The CDR3 sequence is 15 residues long. The germline CDR1 and CDR2 sequences are ENHRY and SYGVKD. The CDR3 is CAISASGVGANVLTF. The DNA of the CDR3 is TGTGCCATCAGTGCGTCCGGGGTTGGGGCCAACGTCCTGACTTTC.

The chain couples TRBV11-1 to TRBJ2-3; tentatively, D is TRBD2 (6 bases). Germline V gene data show CDR1 as SGHAT and CDR2 as FQDESV (reference sequence). Trimming took 4 bases from V and 6 from J, leaving 17 bases between them. CDR3 length: 15 amino acids. CDR3: CASSYGTLMTDTQYF. The CDR3 DNA follows: TGTGCCAGCAGCTATGGGACTCTCATGACGGATACGCAGTATTTT.